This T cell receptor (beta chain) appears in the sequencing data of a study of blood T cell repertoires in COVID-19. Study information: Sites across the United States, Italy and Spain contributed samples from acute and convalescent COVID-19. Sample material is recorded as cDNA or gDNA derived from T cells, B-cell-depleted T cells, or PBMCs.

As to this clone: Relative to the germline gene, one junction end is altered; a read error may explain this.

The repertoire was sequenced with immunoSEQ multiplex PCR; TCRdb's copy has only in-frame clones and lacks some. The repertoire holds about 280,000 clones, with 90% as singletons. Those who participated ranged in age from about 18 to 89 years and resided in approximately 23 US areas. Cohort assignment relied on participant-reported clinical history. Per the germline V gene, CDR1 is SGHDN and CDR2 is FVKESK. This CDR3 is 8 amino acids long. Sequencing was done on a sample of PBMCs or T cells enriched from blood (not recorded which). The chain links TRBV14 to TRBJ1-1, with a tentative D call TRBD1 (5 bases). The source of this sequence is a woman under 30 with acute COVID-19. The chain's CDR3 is CASRGRAF. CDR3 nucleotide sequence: TGTGCCAGCAGGGGCAGGGCCTTT.